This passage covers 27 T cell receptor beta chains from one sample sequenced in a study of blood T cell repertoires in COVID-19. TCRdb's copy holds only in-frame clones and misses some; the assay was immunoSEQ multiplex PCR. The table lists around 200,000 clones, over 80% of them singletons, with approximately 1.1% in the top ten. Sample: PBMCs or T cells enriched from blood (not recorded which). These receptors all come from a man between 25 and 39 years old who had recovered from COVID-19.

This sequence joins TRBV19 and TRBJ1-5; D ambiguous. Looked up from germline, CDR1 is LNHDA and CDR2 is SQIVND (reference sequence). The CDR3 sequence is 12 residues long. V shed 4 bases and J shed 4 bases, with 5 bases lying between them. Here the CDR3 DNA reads TGTGCCAGTAGTACTCTAAATCAGCCCCAGCATTTT. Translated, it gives CASSTLNQPQHF.

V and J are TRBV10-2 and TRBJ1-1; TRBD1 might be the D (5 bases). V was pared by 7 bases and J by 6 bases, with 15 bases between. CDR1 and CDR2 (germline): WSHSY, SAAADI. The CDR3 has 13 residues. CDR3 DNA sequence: TGCGCCAGCACCGGAGGGGCTCTCGCTGAAGCTTTCTTT. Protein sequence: CASTGGALAEAFF.

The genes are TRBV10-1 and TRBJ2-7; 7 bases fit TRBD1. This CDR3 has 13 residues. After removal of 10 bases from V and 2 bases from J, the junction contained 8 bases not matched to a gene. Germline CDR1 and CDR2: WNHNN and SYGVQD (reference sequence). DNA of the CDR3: TGCGCCAACCTAGACAGGGTCCCCTACGAGCAGTACTTC. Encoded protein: CANLDRVPYEQYF.

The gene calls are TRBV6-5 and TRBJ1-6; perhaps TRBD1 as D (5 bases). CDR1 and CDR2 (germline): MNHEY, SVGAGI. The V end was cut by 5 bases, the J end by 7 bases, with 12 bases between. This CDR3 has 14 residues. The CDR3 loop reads CASSPQGLNSPLHF. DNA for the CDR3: TGTGCCAGCAGTCCCCAGGGCCTAAATTCACCCCTCCACTTT.

CDR3 DNA sequence: TGTGCCGACCCTGGCCTGACAGGGAAGAATGAAAAACTGTTTTTT. Translation: CADPGLTGKNEKLFF. The rearrangement uses TRBV27 and TRBJ1-4, with TRBD1 matching over 7 bases. The CDR3 runs to 15 residues. CDR1 MNHEY and CDR2 SMNVEV come from the germline V gene (reference sequence). Unmatched junction bases numbered 14, after V lost 11 bases and J lost 5 bases. Full variable domain (missing parts from reference TRBV27 and TRBJ1-4): EAQVTQNPRYLITVTGKKLTVTCSQNMNHEYMSWYRQDPGLGLRQIYYSMNVEVTDKGDVPEGYKVSRKEKRNFPLILESPSPNQTSLYFCADPGLTGKNEKLFFGSGTQLSVL.

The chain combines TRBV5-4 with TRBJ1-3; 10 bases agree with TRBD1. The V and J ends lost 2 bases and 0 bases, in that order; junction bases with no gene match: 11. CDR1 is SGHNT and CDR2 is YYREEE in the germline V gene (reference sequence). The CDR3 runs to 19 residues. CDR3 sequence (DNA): TGTGCCAGCAGCTTTGCTGGGGGATGGACAGGGGGCTCTGGAAACACCATATATTTT. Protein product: CASSFAGGWTGGSGNTIYF.

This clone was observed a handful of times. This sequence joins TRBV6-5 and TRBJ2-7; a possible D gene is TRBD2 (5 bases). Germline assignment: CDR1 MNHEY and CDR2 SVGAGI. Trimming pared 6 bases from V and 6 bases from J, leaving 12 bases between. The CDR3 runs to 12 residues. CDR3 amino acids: CASRRRGTEQYF. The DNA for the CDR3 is TGTGCCAGCAGGCGCCGGGGTACCGAGCAGTACTTC.

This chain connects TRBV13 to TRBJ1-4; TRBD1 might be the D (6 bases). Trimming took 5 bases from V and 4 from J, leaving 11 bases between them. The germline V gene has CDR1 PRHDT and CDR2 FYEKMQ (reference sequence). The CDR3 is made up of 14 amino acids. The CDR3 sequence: CASSPGTSNEKLFF. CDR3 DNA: TGTGCCAGCAGCCCCGGGACAAGTAATGAAAAACTGTTTTTT.

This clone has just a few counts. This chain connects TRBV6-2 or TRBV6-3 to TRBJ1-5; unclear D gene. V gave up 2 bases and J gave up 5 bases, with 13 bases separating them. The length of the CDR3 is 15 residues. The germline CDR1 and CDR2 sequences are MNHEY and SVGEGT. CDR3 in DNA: TGTGCCAGCAGTTACGGCGGGGTTGGGGATCAGCCCCAGCATTTT. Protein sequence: CASSYGGVGDQPQHF.

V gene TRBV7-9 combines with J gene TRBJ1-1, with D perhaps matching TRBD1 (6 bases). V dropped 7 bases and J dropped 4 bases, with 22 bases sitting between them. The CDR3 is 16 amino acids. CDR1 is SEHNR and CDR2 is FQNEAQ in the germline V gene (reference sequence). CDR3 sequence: CASNKGGIYRATEAFF. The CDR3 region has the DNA TGTGCCAGCAACAAAGGGGGTATCTACAGGGCCACTGAAGCTTTCTTT. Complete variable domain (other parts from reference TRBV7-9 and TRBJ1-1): DTGVSQNPRHKITKRGQNVTFRCDPISEHNRLYWYRQTLGQGPEFLTYFQNEAQLEKSRLLSDRFSAERPKGSFSTLEIQRTEQGDSAMYLCASNKGGIYRATEAFFGQGTRLTVV.

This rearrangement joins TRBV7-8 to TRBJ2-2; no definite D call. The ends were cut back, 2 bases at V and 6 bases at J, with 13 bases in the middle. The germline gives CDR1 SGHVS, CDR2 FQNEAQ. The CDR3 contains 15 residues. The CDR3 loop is CASSLNVQISGELFF. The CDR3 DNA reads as TGTGCCAGCAGCTTAAATGTACAGATTTCCGGGGAGCTGTTTTTT.

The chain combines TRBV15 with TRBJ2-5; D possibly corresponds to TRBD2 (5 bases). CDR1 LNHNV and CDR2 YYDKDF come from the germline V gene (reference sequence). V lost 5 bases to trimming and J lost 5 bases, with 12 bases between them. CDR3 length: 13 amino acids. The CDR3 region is CATSHRTGETQYF. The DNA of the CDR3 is TGTGCCACCAGCCACCGGACGGGGGAGACCCAGTACTTC.

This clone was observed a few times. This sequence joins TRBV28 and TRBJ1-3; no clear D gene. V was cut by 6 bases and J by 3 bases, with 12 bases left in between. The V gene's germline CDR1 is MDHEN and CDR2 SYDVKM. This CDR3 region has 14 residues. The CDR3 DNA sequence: TGTGCCAGCAGCCGCCAGCCGGGTGGAAACACCATATATTTT. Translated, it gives CASSRQPGGNTIYF. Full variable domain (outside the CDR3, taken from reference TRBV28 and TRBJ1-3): DVKVTQSSRYLVKRTGEKVFLECVQDMDHENMFWYRQDPGLGLRLIYFSYDVKMKEKGDIPEGYSVSREKKERFSLILESASTNQTSMYLCASSRQPGGNTIYFGEGSWLTVV.

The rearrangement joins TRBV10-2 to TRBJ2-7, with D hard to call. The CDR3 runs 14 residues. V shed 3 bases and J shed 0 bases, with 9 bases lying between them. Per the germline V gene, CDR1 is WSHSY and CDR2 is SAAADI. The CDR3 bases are TGCGCCAGCAGTGACATTGATAGCTCCTACGAGCAGTACTTC. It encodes CASSDIDSSYEQYF.

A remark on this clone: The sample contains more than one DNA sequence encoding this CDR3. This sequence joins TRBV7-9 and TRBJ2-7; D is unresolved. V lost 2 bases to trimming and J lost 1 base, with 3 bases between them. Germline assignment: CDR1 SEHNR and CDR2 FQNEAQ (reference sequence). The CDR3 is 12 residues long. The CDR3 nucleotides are TGTGCCAGCAGCTTATCTTCCTACGAGCAGTACTTC. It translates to CASSLSSYEQYF.

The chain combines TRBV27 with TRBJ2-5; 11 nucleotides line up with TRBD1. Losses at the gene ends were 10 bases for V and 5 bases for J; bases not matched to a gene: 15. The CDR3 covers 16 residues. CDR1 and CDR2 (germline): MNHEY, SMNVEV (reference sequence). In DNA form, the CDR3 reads TGTGCCACCTTTCCGGGACAGGGGGGTCTGGAGGAGACCCAGTACTTC. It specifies CATFPGQGGLEETQYF.

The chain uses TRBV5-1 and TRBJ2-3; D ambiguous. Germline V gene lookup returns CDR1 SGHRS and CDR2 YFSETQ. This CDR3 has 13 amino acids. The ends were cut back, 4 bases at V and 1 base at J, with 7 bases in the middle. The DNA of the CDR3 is TGCGCCAGCAGCCCGAGCGGCACAGATACGCAGTATTTT. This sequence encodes CASSPSGTDTQYF.

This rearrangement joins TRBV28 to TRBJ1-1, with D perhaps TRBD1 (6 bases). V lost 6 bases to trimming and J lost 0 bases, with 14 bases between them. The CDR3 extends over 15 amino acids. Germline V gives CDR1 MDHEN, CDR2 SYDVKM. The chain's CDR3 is CASSLPWGLNTEAFF. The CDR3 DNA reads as TGTGCCAGCAGCCTCCCGTGGGGGCTGAACACTGAAGCTTTCTTT.

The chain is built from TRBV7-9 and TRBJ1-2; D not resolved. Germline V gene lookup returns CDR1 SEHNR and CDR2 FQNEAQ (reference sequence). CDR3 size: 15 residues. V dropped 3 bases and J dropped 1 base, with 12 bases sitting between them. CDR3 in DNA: TGTGCCAGCAGCTTTCGCTCACTCGTTAACTATGGCTACACCTTC. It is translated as CASSFRSLVNYGYTF. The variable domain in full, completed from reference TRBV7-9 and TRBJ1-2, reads DTGVSQNPRHKITKRGQNVTFRCDPISEHNRLYWYRQTLGQGPEFLTYFQNEAQLEKSRLLSDRFSAERPKGSFSTLEIQRTEQGDSAMYLCASSFRSLVNYGYTFGSGTRLTVV.

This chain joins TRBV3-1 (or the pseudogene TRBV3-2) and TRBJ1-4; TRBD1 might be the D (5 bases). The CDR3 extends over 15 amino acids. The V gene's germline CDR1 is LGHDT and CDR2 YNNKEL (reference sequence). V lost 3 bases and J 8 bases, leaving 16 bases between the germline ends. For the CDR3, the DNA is TGTGCCAGCAGCCAGGTTGGACATGGAGGGGAAAAACTGTTTTTT. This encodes CASSQVGHGGEKLFF.

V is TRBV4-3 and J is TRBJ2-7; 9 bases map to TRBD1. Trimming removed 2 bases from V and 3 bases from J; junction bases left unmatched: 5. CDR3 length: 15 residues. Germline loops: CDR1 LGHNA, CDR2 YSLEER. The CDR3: CASSQFGQGFYEQYF. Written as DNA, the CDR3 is TGCGCCAGCAGCCAATTTGGACAGGGGTTCTACGAGCAGTACTTC.

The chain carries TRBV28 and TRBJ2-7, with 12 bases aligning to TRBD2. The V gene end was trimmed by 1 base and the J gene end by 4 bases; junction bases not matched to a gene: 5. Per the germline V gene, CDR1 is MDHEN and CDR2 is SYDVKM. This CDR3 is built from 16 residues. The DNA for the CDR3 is TGTGCCAGCAGTTTATCTCGGACTAGCGGGACTTACGAGCAGTACTTC. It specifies CASSLSRTSGTYEQYF.

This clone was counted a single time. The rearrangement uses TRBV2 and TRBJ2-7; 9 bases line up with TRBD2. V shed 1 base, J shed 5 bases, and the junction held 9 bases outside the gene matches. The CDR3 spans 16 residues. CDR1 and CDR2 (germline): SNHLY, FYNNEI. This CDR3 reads CASSEGGSGRMNEQYF. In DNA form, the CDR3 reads TGTGCCAGCAGTGAAGGTGGTAGCGGGAGAATGAACGAGCAGTACTTC.

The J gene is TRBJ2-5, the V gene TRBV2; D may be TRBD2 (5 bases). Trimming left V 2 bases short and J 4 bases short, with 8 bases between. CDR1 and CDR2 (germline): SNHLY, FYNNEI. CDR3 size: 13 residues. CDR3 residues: CASSERRRETQYF. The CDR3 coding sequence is TGTGCCAGCAGTGAACGGAGGCGAGAGACCCAGTACTTC.

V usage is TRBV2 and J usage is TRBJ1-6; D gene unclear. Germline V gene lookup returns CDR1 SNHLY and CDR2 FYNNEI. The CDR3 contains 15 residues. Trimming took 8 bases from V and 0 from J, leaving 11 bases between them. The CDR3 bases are TGTGCCAGCCTGGAGTGGAGCTCCTATAATTCACCCCTCCACTTT. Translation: CASLEWSSYNSPLHF.

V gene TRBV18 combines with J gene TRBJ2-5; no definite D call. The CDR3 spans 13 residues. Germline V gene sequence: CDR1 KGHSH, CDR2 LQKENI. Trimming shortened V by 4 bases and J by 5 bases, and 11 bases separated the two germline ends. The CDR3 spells CASSRALGETQYF. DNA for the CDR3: TGTGCCAGCTCACGAGCCCTGGGCGAGACCCAGTACTTC.

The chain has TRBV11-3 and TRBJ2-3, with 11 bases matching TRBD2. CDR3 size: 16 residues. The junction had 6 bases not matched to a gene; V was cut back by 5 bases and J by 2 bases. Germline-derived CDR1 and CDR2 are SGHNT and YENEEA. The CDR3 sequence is CASSTGTSGYTDTQYF. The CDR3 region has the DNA TGTGCCAGCAGCACAGGGACTAGCGGATACACAGATACGCAGTATTTT.